The clone carrying this T cell receptor beta chain was detected many times. The sample is drawn from a study of naive and memory T cell subsets. Treatment meaning: skin biopsy from PPD injection site in Mantoux-positive individual. TCR cDNA received a 3' ligated oligonucleotide that carried a UMI. The V gene's germline CDR1 is MGHRA and CDR2 YSYEKL. Losses at the gene ends were 5 bases for V and 3 bases for J; bases not matched to a gene: 4. The CDR3 extends over 15 amino acids. Amplification of ligated cDNA took four PCR rounds with SP2 and nested alpha and beta constant primers. Each CDR3 protein is one row after TCRdb ran MiXCR on the UMI-ligation and nested PCR reads. The data hold some 30,000 distinct CDR3 sequences, with roughly 6.6% observed a single time.

The input for sequencing was skin, taken from a tuberculin skin test site. This clonotype was obtained from an adult in good health. The chain couples TRBV4-1 to TRBJ2-1; 10 bases are a match to TRBD1. CDR3 nucleotide sequence: TGCGCCAGCAGCATGACAGGGGGCCTCTACAATGAGCAGTTCTTC. Protein sequence: CASSMTGGLYNEQFF.